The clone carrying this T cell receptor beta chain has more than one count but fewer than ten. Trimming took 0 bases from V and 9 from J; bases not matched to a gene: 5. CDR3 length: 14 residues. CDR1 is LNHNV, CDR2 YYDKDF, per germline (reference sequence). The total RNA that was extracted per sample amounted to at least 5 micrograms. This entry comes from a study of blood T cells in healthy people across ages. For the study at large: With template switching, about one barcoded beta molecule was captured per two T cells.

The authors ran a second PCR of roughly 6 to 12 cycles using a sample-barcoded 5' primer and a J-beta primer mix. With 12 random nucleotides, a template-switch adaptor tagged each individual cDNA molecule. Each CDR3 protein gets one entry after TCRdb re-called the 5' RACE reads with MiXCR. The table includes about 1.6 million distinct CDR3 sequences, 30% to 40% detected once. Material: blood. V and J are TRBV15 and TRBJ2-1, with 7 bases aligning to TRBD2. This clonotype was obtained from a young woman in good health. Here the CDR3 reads CATSRDPGGVEQFF. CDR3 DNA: TGTGCCACCAGCAGAGACCCGGGAGGAGTTGAGCAGTTCTTC.